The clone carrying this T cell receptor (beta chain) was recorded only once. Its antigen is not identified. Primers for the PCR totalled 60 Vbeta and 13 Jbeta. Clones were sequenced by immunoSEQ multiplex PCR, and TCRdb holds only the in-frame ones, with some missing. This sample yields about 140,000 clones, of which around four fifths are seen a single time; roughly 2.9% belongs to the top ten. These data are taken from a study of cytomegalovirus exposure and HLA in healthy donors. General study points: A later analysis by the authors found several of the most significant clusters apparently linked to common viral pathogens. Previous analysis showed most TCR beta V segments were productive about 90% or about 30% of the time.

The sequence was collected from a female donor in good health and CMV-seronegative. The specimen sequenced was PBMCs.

The CDR3 DNA is TGTGCCAGCAGTTTAGGGGGGACAGGGGGAACTGAAGCTTTCTTT. Amino acids: CASSLGGTGGTEAFF. The chain carries TRBV28 and TRBJ1-1; TRBD1 matches 11 bases. The V gene's germline CDR1 is MDHEN and CDR2 SYDVKM. The CDR3 spans 15 residues. The V segment lost 2 bases and the J segment 5 bases; nucleotides outside the gene matches: 4.